Listed below are T cell receptor beta chains from one sample, sequenced in a study of blood T cells in healthy people across ages. A single record per CDR3 protein comes from TCRdb applying MiXCR to the 5' RACE reads. The sample lists 1.5 million to 2 million distinct CDR3 sequences; around half were seen once. Sequences were obtained from blood. These receptors were obtained from a woman between 35 and 50 years old in good health. Both conserved end residues are part of each CDR3. The size of a clone is reported for some rows only, either as once, few or many, or as a class for expanded clones.

CDR3 length: 15; clone size: -; V gene: TRBV3-1; CDR3 protein: CASSQRNREPYGYTF
CDR3 length: 14; clone size: -; V gene: TRBV20-1; CDR3 protein: CSAPDGLSYNEQFF
CDR3 length: 17; clone size: once; V gene: TRBV27; CDR3 protein: CASGPGTGRSGANVLTF
CDR3 length: 19; clone size: -; V gene: TRBV4-2; CDR3 protein: CASSQSTSGGLSSYNEQFF
CDR3 length: 14; clone size: -; V gene: TRBV20-1; CDR3 protein: CSAIPGTGSYEQYF
CDR3 length: 14; clone size: -; V gene: TRBV9; CDR3 protein: CASSGEQGSETQYF
CDR3 length: 16; clone size: -; V gene: TRBV21-1; CDR3 protein: CASSTRRRQPIYGYTF
CDR3 length: 12; clone size: -; V gene: TRBV2; CDR3 protein: CASSTEIQTQYF
CDR3 length: 12; clone size: -; V gene: TRBV6-2/TRBV6-3; CDR3 protein: CASSYAKNIQYF
CDR3 length: 15; clone size: -; V gene: TRBV3-1; CDR3 protein: CASSPPGAAANEQFF
CDR3 length: 13; clone size: -; V gene: TRBV29-1; CDR3 protein: CSVVLQGAYGYTF
CDR3 length: 13; clone size: -; V gene: TRBV11-3; CDR3 protein: CASSSTGVTEAFF
CDR3 length: 12; clone size: -; V gene: TRBV7-9; CDR3 protein: CASSSGRHEQYF
CDR3 length: 14; clone size: few; V gene: TRBV6-1; CDR3 protein: CASSRQDSNQPQHF
CDR3 length: 17; clone size: -; V gene: TRBV20-1; CDR3 protein: CSASLVWTGSRNSPLHF
CDR3 length: 12; clone size: -; V gene: TRBV6-2/TRBV6-3; CDR3 protein: CASSSQRDTQYF
CDR3 length: 13; clone size: few; V gene: TRBV20-1; CDR3 protein: CSASFRQNYGYTF
CDR3 length: 15; clone size: few; V gene: TRBV7-2; CDR3 protein: CASSLIGLTEHEQYF
CDR3 length: 14; clone size: -; V gene: TRBV12-3/TRBV12-4; CDR3 protein: CASSGQGLGETQYF
CDR3 length: 15; clone size: once; V gene: TRBV7-2; CDR3 protein: CTSSLVGTGNTEAFF
CDR3 length: 15; clone size: -; V gene: TRBV7-2; CDR3 protein: CASSFTTTTNEKLFF
CDR3 length: 14; clone size: -; V gene: TRBV20-1; CDR3 protein: CSAGITGDGETRYF
CDR3 length: 12; clone size: -; V gene: TRBV28; CDR3 protein: CASRAAYNEQFF
CDR3 length: 14; clone size: once; V gene: TRBV20-1; CDR3 protein: CSALSPQGDQPQHF
CDR3 length: 12; clone size: -; V gene: TRBV7-3; CDR3 protein: CASGVWGDEQFF
CDR3 length: 15; clone size: few; V gene: TRBV3-1; CDR3 protein: CASSQDSPAKDTQYF
CDR3 length: 15; clone size: -; V gene: TRBV12-3/TRBV12-4; CDR3 protein: CASRPSGGKKDTQYF
CDR3 length: 13; clone size: -; V gene: TRBV25-1; CDR3 protein: CASSEWESDEQFF
CDR3 length: 18; clone size: -; V gene: TRBV6-2/TRBV6-3; CDR3 protein: CASSPRDLAAGSYNEQFF
CDR3 length: 14; clone size: -; V gene: TRBV24-1; CDR3 protein: CATSESGINTEAFF
CDR3 length: 12; clone size: -; V gene: TRBV5-1; CDR3 protein: CASSKSNVEQFF
CDR3 length: 14; clone size: -; V gene: TRBV7-9; CDR3 protein: CASSLTGELNEQYF
CDR3 length: 15; clone size: -; V gene: TRBV3-1; CDR3 protein: CASSQDPLAGVEQFF
CDR3 length: 17; clone size: -; V gene: TRBV7-6; CDR3 protein: CASSLNSGTSVLETQYF
CDR3 length: 13; clone size: many; V gene: TRBV6-1; CDR3 protein: CASSPGARETQYF
CDR3 length: 17; clone size: -; V gene: TRBV7-9; CDR3 protein: CASSLGSGGPPYNEQFF
CDR3 length: 14; clone size: -; V gene: TRBV18; CDR3 protein: CASSPGSLPDTQYF
CDR3 length: 14; clone size: -; V gene: TRBV20-1; CDR3 protein: CSARDGLPPYEQYF
CDR3 length: 13; clone size: few; V gene: TRBV6-2/TRBV6-3; CDR3 protein: CASGAGRLNIQYF
CDR3 length: 18; clone size: -; V gene: TRBV4-1; CDR3 protein: CASSQNIPGISSNYGYTF
CDR3 length: 15; clone size: -; V gene: TRBV4-3; CDR3 protein: CASSQGSGGQETQYF
CDR3 length: 17; clone size: few; V gene: TRBV21-1; CDR3 protein: CASSKDSRLSSYNEQFF
CDR3 length: 16; clone size: -; V gene: TRBV7-9; CDR3 protein: CASSSVAWLASDTQYF
CDR3 length: 15; clone size: once; V gene: TRBV4-3; CDR3 protein: CASSQDVGVGSPLHF
CDR3 length: 18; clone size: -; V gene: TRBV6-1; CDR3 protein: CASRPQLATQTGTDTQYF